The subject of this entry is one T cell receptor beta chain. The data are from a study of blood T cell repertoires in COVID-19. Study-wide context: Acute and convalescent COVID-19 samples came from the United States, Italy and Spain. Sample material is recorded as cDNA or gDNA derived from T cells, B-cell-depleted T cells, or PBMCs.

The ends were cut back, 0 bases at V and 8 bases at J, with 16 bases in the middle. The germline gives CDR1 LNHDA, CDR2 SQIVND (reference sequence). This CDR3 contains 16 residues. Under the authors' procedure: Amplification of reference gene primers provided the estimated nucleated cell counts. Data came from immunoSEQ multiplex PCR; TCRdb stores just in-frame clones and leaves some out. Clone size and the V and J calls come from that table; the DNA yielded D and trimming. Among 120,000 or so clones listed, about nine tenths were seen once. This sequence originates from a middle-aged man with active COVID-19. The gene calls are TRBV19 and TRBJ1-4, with D perhaps TRBD1 (5 bases). Sample: peripheral blood. The CDR3 DNA sequence: TGTGCCAGTAGTATAGAGTATGCGGGGCTTGGCGAAAAACTGTTTTTT. Translating gives CASSIEYAGLGEKLFF.